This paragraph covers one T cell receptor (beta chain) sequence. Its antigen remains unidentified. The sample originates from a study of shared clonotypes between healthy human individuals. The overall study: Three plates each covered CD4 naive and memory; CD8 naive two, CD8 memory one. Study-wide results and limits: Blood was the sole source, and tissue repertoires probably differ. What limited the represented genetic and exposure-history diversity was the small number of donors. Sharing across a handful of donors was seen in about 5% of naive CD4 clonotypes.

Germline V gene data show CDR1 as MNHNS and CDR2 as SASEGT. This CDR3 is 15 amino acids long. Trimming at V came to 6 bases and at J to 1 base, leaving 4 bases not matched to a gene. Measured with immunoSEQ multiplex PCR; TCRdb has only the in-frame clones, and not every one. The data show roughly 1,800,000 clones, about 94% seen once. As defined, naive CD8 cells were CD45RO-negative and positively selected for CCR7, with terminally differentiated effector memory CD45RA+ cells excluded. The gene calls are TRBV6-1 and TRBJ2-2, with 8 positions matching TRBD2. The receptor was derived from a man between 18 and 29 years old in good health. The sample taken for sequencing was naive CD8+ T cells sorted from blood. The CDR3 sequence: CASSPSGRNTGELFF. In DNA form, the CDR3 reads TGTGCCAGCAGCCCGAGCGGGAGGAACACCGGGGAGCTGTTTTTT.